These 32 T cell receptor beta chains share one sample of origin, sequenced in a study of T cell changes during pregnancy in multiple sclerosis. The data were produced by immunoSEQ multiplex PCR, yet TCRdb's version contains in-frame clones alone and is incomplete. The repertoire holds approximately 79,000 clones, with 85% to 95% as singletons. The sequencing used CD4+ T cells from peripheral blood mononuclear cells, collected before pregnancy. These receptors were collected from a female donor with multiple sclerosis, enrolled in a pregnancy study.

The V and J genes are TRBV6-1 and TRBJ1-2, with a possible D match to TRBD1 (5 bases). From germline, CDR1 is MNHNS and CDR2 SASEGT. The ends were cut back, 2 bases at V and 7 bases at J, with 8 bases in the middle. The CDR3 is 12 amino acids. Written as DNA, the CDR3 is TGTGCCAGCAGTGAAATGGGGGGTGGCTACACCTTC. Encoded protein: CASSEMGGGYTF.

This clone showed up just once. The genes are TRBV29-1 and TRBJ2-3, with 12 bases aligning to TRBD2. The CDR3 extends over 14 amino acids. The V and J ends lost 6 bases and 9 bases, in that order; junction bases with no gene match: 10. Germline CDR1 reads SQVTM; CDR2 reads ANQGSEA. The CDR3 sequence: CSVKTSGGPGTQYF. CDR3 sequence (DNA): TGCAGCGTGAAGACTAGCGGGGGTCCCGGAACGCAGTATTTT.

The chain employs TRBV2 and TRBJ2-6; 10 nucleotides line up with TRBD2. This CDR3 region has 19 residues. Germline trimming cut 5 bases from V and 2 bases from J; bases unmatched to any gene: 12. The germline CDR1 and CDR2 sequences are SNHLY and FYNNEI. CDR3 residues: CASSLLAGVVWTGANVLTF. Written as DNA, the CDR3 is TGTGCCAGCAGTCTGCTAGCGGGAGTCGTCTGGACTGGGGCCAACGTCCTGACTTTC. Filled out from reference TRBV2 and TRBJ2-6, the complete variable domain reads EPEVTQTPSHQVTQMGQEVILRCVPISNHLYFYWYRQILGQKVEFLVSFYNNEISEKSEIFDDQFSVERPDGSNFTLKIRSTKLEDSAMYFCASSLLAGVVWTGANVLTFGAGSRLTVL.

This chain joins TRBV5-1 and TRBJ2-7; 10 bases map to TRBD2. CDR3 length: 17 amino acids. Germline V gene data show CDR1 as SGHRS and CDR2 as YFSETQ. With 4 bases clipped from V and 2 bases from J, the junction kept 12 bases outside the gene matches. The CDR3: CASSRRASSGSAYEQYF. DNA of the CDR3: TGCGCCAGCAGCCGTAGGGCCTCTAGCGGGAGTGCCTACGAGCAGTACTTC.

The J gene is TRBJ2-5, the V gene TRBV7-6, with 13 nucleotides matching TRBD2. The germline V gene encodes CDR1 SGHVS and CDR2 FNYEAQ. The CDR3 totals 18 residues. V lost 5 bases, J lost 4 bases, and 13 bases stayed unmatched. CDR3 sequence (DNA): TGTGCCAGCAGCCCACAGGGGACTAGCGGGGCTATCGGAGAGACCCAGTACTTC. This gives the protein CASSPQGTSGAIGETQYF.

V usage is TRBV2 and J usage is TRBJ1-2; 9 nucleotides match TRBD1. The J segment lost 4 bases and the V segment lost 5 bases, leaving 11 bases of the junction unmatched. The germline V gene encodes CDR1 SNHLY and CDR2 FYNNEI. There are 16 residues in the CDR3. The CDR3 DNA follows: TGTGCCAGCAGTATCTTAAAACAGGGGGCTGGCTATGGCTACACCTTC. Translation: CASSILKQGAGYGYTF.

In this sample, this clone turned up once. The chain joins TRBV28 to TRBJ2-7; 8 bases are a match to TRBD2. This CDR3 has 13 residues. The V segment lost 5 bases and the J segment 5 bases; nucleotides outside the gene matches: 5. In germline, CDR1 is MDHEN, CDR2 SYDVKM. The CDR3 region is CASSPGSGNEQYF. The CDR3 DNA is TGTGCCAGCAGTCCCGGTAGCGGGAACGAGCAGTACTTC. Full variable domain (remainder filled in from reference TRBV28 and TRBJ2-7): DVKVTQSSRYLVKRTGEKVFLECVQDMDHENMFWYRQDPGLGLRLIYFSYDVKMKEKGDIPEGYSVSREKKERFSLILESASTNQTSMYLCASSPGSGNEQYFGPGTRLTVT.

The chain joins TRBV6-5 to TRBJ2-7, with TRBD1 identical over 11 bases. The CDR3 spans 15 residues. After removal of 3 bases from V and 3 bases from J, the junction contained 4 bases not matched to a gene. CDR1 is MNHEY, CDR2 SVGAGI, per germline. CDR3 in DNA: TGTGCCAGCAGTTATGGGGGACAGGGGGGCTACGAGCAGTACTTC. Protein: CASSYGGQGGYEQYF.

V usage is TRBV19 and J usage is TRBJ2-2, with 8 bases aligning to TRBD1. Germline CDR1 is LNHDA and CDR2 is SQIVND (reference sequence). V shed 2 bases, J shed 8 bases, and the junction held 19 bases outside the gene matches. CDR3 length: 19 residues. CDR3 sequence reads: CASSISVRTWQGAYGELFF. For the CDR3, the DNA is TGTGCCAGTAGTATAAGCGTTAGGACCTGGCAGGGGGCTTATGGGGAGCTGTTTTTT.

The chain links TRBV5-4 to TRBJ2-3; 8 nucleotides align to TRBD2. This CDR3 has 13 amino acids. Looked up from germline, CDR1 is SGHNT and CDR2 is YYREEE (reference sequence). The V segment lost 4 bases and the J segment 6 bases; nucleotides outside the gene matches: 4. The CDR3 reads CASSLAGGDTQYF. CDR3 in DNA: TGTGCCAGCAGCCTAGCGGGTGGGGATACGCAGTATTTT.

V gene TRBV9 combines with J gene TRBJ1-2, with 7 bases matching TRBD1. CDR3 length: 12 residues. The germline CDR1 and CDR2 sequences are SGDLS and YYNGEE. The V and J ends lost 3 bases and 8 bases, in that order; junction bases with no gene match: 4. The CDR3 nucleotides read TGTGCCAGCAGCGGACAGGGTTCAGGCTACACCTTC. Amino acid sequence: CASSGQGSGYTF.

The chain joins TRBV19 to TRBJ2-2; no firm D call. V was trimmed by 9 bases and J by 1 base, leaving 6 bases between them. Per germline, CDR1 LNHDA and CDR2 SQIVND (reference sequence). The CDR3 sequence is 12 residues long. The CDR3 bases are TGTGCCAGCAACGGGAACACCGGGGAGCTGTTTTTT. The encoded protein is CASNGNTGELFF.

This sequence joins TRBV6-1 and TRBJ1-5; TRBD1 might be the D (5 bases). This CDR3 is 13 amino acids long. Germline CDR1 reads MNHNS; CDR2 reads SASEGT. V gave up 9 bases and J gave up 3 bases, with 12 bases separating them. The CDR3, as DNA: TGTGCCAGTTCTCAGGGTATCAATCAGCCCCAGCATTTT. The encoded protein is CASSQGINQPQHF.

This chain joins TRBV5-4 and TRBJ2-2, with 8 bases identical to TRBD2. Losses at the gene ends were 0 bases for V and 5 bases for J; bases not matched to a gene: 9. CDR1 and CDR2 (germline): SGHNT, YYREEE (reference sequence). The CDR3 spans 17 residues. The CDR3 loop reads CASSLETLAGGTGELFF. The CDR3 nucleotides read TGTGCCAGCAGCTTGGAGACTCTAGCGGGTGGAACCGGGGAGCTGTTTTTT.

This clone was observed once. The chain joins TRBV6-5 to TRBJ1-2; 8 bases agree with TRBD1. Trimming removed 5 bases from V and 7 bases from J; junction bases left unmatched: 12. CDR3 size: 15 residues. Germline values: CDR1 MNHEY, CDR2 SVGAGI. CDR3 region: CASSTDRATHGGYTF. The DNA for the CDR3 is TGTGCCAGCAGTACGGACAGGGCAACACATGGTGGCTACACCTTC.

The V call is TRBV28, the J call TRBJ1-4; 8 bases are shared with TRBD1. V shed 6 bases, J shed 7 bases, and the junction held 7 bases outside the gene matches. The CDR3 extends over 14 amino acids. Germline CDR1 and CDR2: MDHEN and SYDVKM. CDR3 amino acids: CASRPTGGPEKLFF. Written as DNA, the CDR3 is TGTGCCAGCAGACCTACAGGGGGGCCTGAAAAACTGTTTTTT.

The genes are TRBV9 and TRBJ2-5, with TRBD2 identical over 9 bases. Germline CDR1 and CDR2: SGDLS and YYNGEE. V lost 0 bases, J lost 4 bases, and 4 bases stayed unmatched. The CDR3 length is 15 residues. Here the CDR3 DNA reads TGTGCCAGCAGCGTAGTGGGGACTAGCCCAGAGACCCAGTACTTC. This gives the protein CASSVVGTSPETQYF. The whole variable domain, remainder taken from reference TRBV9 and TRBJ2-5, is DSGVTQTPKHLITATGQRVTLRCSPRSGDLSVYWYQQSLDQGLQFLIQYYNGEERAKGNILERFSAQQFPDLHSELNLSSLELGDSALYFCASSVVGTSPETQYFGPGTRLLVL.

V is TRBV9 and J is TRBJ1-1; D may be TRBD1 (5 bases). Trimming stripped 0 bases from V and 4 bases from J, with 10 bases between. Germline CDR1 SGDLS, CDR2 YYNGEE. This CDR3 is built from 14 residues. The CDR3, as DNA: TGTGCCAGCAGCGTAGGGGGCGGCGGCACTGAAGCTTTCTTT. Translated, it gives CASSVGGGGTEAFF.

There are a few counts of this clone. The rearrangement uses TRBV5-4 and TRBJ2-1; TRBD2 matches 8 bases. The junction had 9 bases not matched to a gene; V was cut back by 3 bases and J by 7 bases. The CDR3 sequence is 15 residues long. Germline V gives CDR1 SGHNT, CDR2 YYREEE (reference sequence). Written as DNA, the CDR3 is TGTGCCAGCAGCTCCCCGGGGGGGCCGTCAAATGAGCAGTTCTTC. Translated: CASSSPGGPSNEQFF.

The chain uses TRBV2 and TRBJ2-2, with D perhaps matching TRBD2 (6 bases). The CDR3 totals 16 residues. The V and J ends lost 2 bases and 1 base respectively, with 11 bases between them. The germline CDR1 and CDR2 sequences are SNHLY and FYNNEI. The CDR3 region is CASSENGLLNTGELFF. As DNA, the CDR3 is TGTGCCAGCAGTGAAAACGGACTATTGAACACCGGGGAGCTGTTTTTT.

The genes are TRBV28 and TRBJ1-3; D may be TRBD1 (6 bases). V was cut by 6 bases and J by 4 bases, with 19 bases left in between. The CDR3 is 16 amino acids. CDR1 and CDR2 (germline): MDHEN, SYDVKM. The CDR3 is CASSGQTNRPGNTIYF. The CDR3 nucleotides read TGTGCCAGCAGCGGACAGACTAACAGACCCGGAAACACCATATATTTT.

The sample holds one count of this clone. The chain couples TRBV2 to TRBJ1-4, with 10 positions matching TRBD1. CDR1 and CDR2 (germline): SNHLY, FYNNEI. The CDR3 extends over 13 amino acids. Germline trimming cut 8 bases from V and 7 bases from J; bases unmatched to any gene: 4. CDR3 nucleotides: TGTGCCAGCGTCCGGGACAGGGGTGAAAAACTGTTTTTT. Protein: CASVRDRGEKLFF.

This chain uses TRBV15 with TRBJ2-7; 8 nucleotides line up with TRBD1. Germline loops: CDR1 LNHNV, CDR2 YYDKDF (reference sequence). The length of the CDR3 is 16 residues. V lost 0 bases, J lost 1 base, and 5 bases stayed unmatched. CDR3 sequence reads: CATSRDPRDRSYEQYF. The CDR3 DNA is TGTGCCACCAGCAGAGATCCCCGGGACAGGTCCTACGAGCAGTACTTC.

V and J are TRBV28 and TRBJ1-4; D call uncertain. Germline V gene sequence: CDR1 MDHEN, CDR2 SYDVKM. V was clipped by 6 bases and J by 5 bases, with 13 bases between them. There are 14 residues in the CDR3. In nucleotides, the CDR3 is TGTGCCAGCAGACGGGGTTGGCGGAATGAAAAACTGTTTTTT. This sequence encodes CASRRGWRNEKLFF.

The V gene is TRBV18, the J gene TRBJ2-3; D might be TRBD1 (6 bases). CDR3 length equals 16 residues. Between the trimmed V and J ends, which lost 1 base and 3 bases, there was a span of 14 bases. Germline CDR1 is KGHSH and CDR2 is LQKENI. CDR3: CASSPLQGPLTDTQYF. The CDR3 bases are TGTGCCAGCTCACCACTACAGGGACCCCTGACAGATACGCAGTATTTT. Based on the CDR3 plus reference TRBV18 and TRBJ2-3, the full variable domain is NAGVMQNPRHLVRRRGQEARLRCSPMKGHSHVYWYRQLPEEGLKFMVYLQKENIIDESGMPKERFSAEFPKEGPSILRIQQVVRGDSAAYFCASSPLQGPLTDTQYFGPGTRLTVL.

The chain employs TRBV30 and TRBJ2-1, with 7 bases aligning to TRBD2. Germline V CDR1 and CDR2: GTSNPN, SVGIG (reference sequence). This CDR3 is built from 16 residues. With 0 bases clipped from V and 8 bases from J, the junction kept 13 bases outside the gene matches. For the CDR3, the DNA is TGTGCCTGGAGTGTGGGGGAGGGGTCCACAAATGATGAGCAGTTCTTC. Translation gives CAWSVGEGSTNDEQFF.

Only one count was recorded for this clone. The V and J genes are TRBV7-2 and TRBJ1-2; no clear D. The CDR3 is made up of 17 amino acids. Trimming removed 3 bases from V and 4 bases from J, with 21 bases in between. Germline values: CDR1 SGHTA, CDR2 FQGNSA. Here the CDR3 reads CASSFSRSRQQGYGYTF. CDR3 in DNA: TGTGCCAGCAGCTTTAGCCGTTCGAGGCAGCAAGGCTATGGCTACACCTTC.

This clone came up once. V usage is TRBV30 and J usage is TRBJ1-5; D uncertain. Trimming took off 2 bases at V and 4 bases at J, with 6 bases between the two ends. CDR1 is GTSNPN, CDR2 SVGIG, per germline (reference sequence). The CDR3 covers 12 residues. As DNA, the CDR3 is TGTGCCTGGAGTTACAGAAATCAGCCCCAGCATTTT. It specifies CAWSYRNQPQHF.

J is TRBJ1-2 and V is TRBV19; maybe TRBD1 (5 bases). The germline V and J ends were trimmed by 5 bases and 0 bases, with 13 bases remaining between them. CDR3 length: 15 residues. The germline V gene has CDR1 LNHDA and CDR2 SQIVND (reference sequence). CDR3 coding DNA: TGTGCCAGTAGTCCTCGTGGGGCATCTAACTATGGCTACACCTTC. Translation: CASSPRGASNYGYTF.

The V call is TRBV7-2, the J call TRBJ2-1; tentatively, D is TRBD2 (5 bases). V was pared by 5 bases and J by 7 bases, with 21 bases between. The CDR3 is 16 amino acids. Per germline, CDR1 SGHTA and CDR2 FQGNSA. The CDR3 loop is CASSLSLASRWNEQFF. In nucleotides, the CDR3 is TGTGCCAGCAGCCTCTCTCTAGCTTCCAGGTGGAATGAGCAGTTCTTC.

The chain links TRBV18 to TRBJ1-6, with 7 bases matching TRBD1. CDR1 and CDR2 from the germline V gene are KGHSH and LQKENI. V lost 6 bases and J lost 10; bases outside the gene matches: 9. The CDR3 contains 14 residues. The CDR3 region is CASSPDREGSPLHF. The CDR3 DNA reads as TGTGCCAGCTCCCCCGACAGGGAAGGATCACCCCTCCACTTT.

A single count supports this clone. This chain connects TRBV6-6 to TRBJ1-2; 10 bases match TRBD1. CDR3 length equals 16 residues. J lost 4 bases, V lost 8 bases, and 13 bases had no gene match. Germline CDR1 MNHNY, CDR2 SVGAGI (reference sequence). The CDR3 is CASRGDRGQGGYGYTF. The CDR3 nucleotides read TGTGCCAGCCGCGGGGACAGGGGCCAAGGAGGCTATGGCTACACCTTC.